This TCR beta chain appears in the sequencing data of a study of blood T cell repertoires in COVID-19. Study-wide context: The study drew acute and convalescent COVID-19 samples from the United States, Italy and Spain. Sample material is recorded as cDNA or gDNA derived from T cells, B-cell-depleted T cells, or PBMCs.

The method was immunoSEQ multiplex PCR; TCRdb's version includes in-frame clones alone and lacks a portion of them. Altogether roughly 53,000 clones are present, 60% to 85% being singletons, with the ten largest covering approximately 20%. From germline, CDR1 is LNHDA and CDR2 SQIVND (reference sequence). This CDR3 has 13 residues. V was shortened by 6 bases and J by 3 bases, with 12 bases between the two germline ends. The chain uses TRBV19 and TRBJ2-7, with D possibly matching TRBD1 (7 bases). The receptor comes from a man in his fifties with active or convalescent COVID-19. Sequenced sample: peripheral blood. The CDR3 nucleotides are TGTGCCAGTAGCCGGCGGGACAGCTACGAGCAGTACTTC. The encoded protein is CASSRRDSYEQYF.